Judged by abundance, the clone carrying this T cell receptor (beta chain) is medium-sized (0.01 to 0.1%). No antigen is known for it. These data belong to a study of CD8 T cells in ankylosing spondylitis. Overall study findings and caveats: Typical of ankylosing spondylitis blood, it appeared, was a TCR beta motif of about eight highly homologous variants. Relatively scarce in peripheral blood, disease-linked clones were CD8+. Disease-linked clones reportedly concentrated significantly in matched ankylosing spondylitis synovial fluid.

Trimming at V came to 0 bases and at J to 1 base, leaving 7 bases not matched to a gene. Looked up from germline, CDR1 is GTSNPN and CDR2 is SVGIG (reference sequence). The CDR3 extends over 17 amino acids. It was by quantitative 5'-RACE with molecular barcodes that TCR beta libraries were made. Each CDR3 protein is one row after TCRdb ran MiXCR on the 5' RACE reads. This table holds tens of thousands of distinct CDR3 sequences, 6.2% found once. Sample: synovial fluid, either unsorted or a sorted T cell fraction (not recorded which). This sequence originates from a male donor with ankylosing spondylitis. The chain has TRBV30 and TRBJ2-3; 10 bases align to TRBD2. The CDR3 is CAWSVPTGTSGTDTQYF. The CDR3 DNA sequence: TGTGCCTGGAGTGTACCTACCGGGACTAGCGGCACAGATACGCAGTATTTT.